These 29 T cell receptor beta chains were all obtained from the same sample, sequenced in a study of cytomegalovirus exposure and HLA in healthy donors. PCR involved 60 Vbeta and 13 Jbeta primers. Profiled with immunoSEQ multiplex PCR; TCRdb holds only in-frame clones, not every one. Of over 100,000 clones in the sample, roughly 69% are singletons; the top ten hold about 2.2%. Sequenced: PBMCs. All receptors come from a woman between 25 and 40 years old in good health and CMV-seronegative.

The chain joins TRBV28 to TRBJ1-4, with 10 bases lining up with TRBD1. The ends lost 6 bases at V and 7 bases at J; junction bases unmatched: 8. Germline V CDR1 and CDR2: MDHEN, SYDVKM. The CDR3 runs to 15 residues. CDR3 bases: TGTGCCAGCAGGCAGCCGGGACAGGGGTCTGAAAAACTGTTTTTT. Translated: CASRQPGQGSEKLFF.

In DNA, the CDR3 is TGTGCCAGCAGCTTAGCACCCGGGACAGACTACGAGCAGTACTTC. It translates to CASSLAPGTDYEQYF. The chain has TRBV7-2 and TRBJ2-5; 7 bases are shared with TRBD1. The DNA end lines up better with TRBJ2-7; the J call may be wrong. Germline CDR1 reads SGHTA; CDR2 reads FQGNSA. The CDR3 is 15 residues long.

The rearrangement links TRBV28 to TRBJ2-5, with TRBD2 matching over 7 bases. TRBJ2-7 matches the DNA end more closely, so the J call is doubtful. The CDR3 is 13 amino acids. Looked up from germline, CDR1 is MDHEN and CDR2 is SYDVKM. The CDR3 DNA reads as TGTGCCAGCAGTTTCCTGGGGGGGTACGAGCAGTACTTC. Its translation: CASSFLGGYEQYF.

This clone was seen only a few times. The rearrangement links TRBV4-2 to TRBJ2-5; 12 nucleotides match TRBD2. This CDR3 has 14 residues. The junction had 4 bases not matched to a gene; V was cut back by 6 bases and J by 5 bases. The germline V gene encodes CDR1 LGHNA and CDR2 YNFKEQ. The CDR3 DNA is TGTGCCAGCAGACGGACTAGCGGGACCGAGACCCAGTACTTC. Its translation is CASRRTSGTETQYF.

V usage is TRBV7-8 and J usage is TRBJ2-1; 7 bases match TRBD2. The V segment lost 5 bases and the J segment 2 bases; nucleotides outside the gene matches: 9. Germline CDR1 SGHVS, CDR2 FQNEAQ. The CDR3 consists of 16 residues. The CDR3 loop is CASSPYSGLTYNEQFF. As DNA, the CDR3 is TGTGCCAGCAGCCCATATAGCGGGCTCACCTACAATGAGCAGTTCTTC. The whole variable domain, filled in from reference TRBV7-8 and TRBJ2-1, reads GAGVSQSPRYKVAKRGQDVALRCDPISGHVSLFWYQQALGQGPEFLTYFQNEAQLDKSGLPSDRFFAERPEGSVSTLKIQRTQQEDSAVYLCASSPYSGLTYNEQFFGPGTRLTVL.

This clone was seen more than once but under ten times. The V call is TRBV7-9, the J call TRBJ1-1, with 7 bases aligning to TRBD1. Germline CDR1 reads SEHNR; CDR2 reads FQNEAQ (reference sequence). The trim removed 1 base at V and 10 bases at J, leaving 6 bases unmatched. CDR3 length: 13 amino acids. The CDR3 nucleotides are TGTGCCAGCAGCTTAGGCGGCAGGGGGTTAGCTTTCTTT. Translation gives CASSLGGRGLAFF.

The chain carries TRBV27 and TRBJ2-1; maybe TRBD2 (6 bases). There are 12 residues in the CDR3. Trimming took 6 bases from V and 9 from J, leaving 12 bases between them. Per germline, CDR1 MNHEY and CDR2 SMNVEV (reference sequence). CDR3 sequence: CASRSGVSEQFF. Written as DNA, the CDR3 is TGTGCCAGCAGGTCGGGAGTTAGTGAGCAGTTCTTC.

This chain uses TRBV9 with TRBJ2-3; possibly TRBD1 for D (5 bases). Deletions cut 4 bases from V and 6 bases from J, with 15 bases between. This CDR3 is 14 amino acids long. In germline, CDR1 is SGDLS, CDR2 YYNGEE. The CDR3 protein is CASSPTDSRDTQYF. As DNA, the CDR3 is TGTGCCAGCAGCCCGACAGACTCCCGGGATACGCAGTATTTT.

The CDR3 coding sequence is TGTGCCAGCAGTATAGGGGTAATTAATTCACCCCTCCACTTT. Amino acids: CASSIGVINSPLHF. V is TRBV28 and J is TRBJ1-6, with a tentative D call TRBD1 (5 bases). Deletions cut 5 bases from V and 6 bases from J, with 11 bases between. From germline, CDR1 is MDHEN and CDR2 SYDVKM. The CDR3 totals 14 residues.

This rearrangement joins TRBV6-1 to TRBJ2-1, with 10 nucleotides matching TRBD2. Germline CDR1 and CDR2: MNHNS and SASEGT. After removal of 8 bases from V and 6 bases from J, the junction contained 10 bases not matched to a gene. This CDR3 contains 15 residues. The CDR3 region is CASLSLAGAGNEQFF. DNA for the CDR3: TGTGCCAGCCTCAGTCTAGCGGGAGCTGGCAATGAGCAGTTCTTC.

The chain is built from TRBV10-2 and TRBJ2-4; 8 nucleotides agree with TRBD2. The V and J ends lost 3 bases and 7 bases, in that order; junction bases with no gene match: 5. CDR1 is WSHSY, CDR2 SAAADI, per germline. This CDR3 comprises 14 residues. The CDR3 region is CASSDGTRSNIQYF. CDR3 sequence (DNA): TGCGCCAGCAGTGATGGGACTAGGTCCAACATTCAGTACTTC.

The J gene is TRBJ2-3, the V gene TRBV7-9; 11 nucleotides align to TRBD2. With V trimmed by 3 bases and J by 3 bases, 2 bases remained unmatched. CDR1 is SEHNR and CDR2 is FQNEAQ in the germline V gene (reference sequence). This CDR3 has 15 residues. Here the CDR3 reads CASSFRTSGTDTQYF. CDR3 coding DNA: TGTGCCAGCAGCTTCCGGACTAGCGGGACAGATACGCAGTATTTT. Using reference TRBV7-9 and TRBJ2-3 for the parts outside the CDR3, the full variable domain is DTGVSQNPRHKITKRGQNVTFRCDPISEHNRLYWYRQTLGQGPEFLTYFQNEAQLEKSRLLSDRFSAERPKGSFSTLEIQRTEQGDSAMYLCASSFRTSGTDTQYFGPGTRLTVL.

The chain carries TRBV6-6 and TRBJ2-1, with TRBD2 matching over 7 bases. Trimming removed 5 bases from V and 4 bases from J; junction bases left unmatched: 5. In germline, CDR1 is MNHNY, CDR2 SVGAGI (reference sequence). This CDR3 spans 14 amino acids. The CDR3 sequence: CASSSLGGYNEQFF. CDR3 nucleotides: TGTGCCAGCAGTAGCTTGGGGGGGTACAATGAGCAGTTCTTC.

This chain connects TRBV28 to TRBJ2-7; perhaps TRBD2 as D (5 bases). Germline V gene sequence: CDR1 MDHEN, CDR2 SYDVKM. This CDR3 spans 16 amino acids. Trimming removed 2 bases at V and 0 bases at J, with 14 bases between. The CDR3 DNA follows: TGTGCCAGCAGTTTAACTTCTGGGAGAAGCTCCTACGAGCAGTACTTC. It is translated as CASSLTSGRSSYEQYF.

The chain is built from TRBV9 and TRBJ2-3; 9 bases are a match to TRBD1. CDR1 is SGDLS, CDR2 YYNGEE, per germline. This CDR3 contains 15 residues. The ends lost 4 bases at V and 3 bases at J; junction bases unmatched: 6. The CDR3 protein is CASSPGTGTTDTQYF. The CDR3 DNA reads as TGTGCCAGCAGCCCCGGGACAGGGACTACAGATACGCAGTATTTT.

This clone showed up just a few times. The gene calls are TRBV4-1 and TRBJ2-1; D perhaps matches TRBD2 (7 bases). The CDR3 length is 18 residues. Germline V lookup: CDR1 MGHRA, CDR2 YSYEKL. V was trimmed by 0 bases and J by 4 bases, leaving 19 bases between them. The CDR3 loop reads CASSQEGGLPGGYNEQFF. CDR3 bases: TGCGCCAGCAGCCAAGAGGGGGGGCTGCCGGGAGGTTACAATGAGCAGTTCTTC.

This rearrangement joins TRBV5-1 to TRBJ2-7; a possible D gene is TRBD2 (5 bases). Trimming pared 2 bases from V and 3 bases from J, leaving 15 bases between. The CDR3 spans 15 residues. Germline CDR1 SGHRS, CDR2 YFSETQ. The chain's CDR3 is CASSFGGMGNYEQYF. The CDR3 DNA is TGCGCCAGCAGCTTCGGAGGTATGGGAAACTACGAGCAGTACTTC.

The chain employs TRBV4-1 and TRBJ1-5, with unresolved D. This CDR3 is built from 14 residues. Germline V gene lookup returns CDR1 MGHRA and CDR2 YSYEKL. Trimming cost V 0 bases and J 7 bases, with 10 bases left between them. CDR3 bases: TGCGCCAGCAGCCAAGACCGGAGAGTCCAGCCCCAGCATTTT. Translation: CASSQDRRVQPQHF.

This clone appeared once. This sample includes further DNA sequences coding for the same CDR3. The chain employs TRBV15 and TRBJ2-7, with 10 positions matching TRBD2. The J segment lost 3 bases and the V segment lost 1 base, leaving 3 bases of the junction unmatched. Germline CDR1 is LNHNV and CDR2 is YYDKDF (reference sequence). This CDR3 spans 15 amino acids. CDR3 sequence reads: CATSRALAGGYEQYF. The CDR3 DNA is TGTGCCACCAGCAGAGCCTTAGCGGGAGGCTACGAGCAGTACTTC.

The V gene is TRBV4-3, the J gene TRBJ2-1, with 14 bases that match TRBD2. Germline trimming cut 4 bases from V and 7 bases from J; bases unmatched to any gene: 9. CDR1 LGHNA and CDR2 YSLEER come from the germline V gene. The CDR3 is made up of 17 amino acids. The CDR3 region has the DNA TGCGCCAGCAGCCGGGAGACTAGCGGGAGGGCCGGGAATGAGCAGTTCTTC. Amino acids: CASSRETSGRAGNEQFF.

V usage is TRBV7-9 and J usage is TRBJ2-7; 8 bases are shared with TRBD1. This CDR3 region has 13 residues. From germline, CDR1 is SEHNR and CDR2 FQNEAQ (reference sequence). Trimming took 5 bases from V and 6 from J; bases not matched to a gene: 6. CDR3 DNA sequence: TGTGCCAGCAGCACCCAGACAGGGGCCGAGCAGTACTTC. Amino acid sequence: CASSTQTGAEQYF.

Here the CDR3 DNA reads TGTGCCAGCAGCCAACCTGACAGGGGGGGAACCGGGGAGCTGTTTTTT. Translation: CASSQPDRGGTGELFF. V is TRBV4-2 and J is TRBJ2-2; 9 nucleotides agree with TRBD1. Germline CDR1 LGHNA, CDR2 YNFKEQ. The CDR3 contains 16 residues. Trimming removed 2 bases from V and 5 bases from J; junction bases left unmatched: 6.

J is TRBJ2-1 and V is TRBV5-1; TRBD1 matches 9 bases. This CDR3 has 15 amino acids. Germline CDR1 SGHRS, CDR2 YFSETQ. With V trimmed by 4 bases and J by 5 bases, 7 bases remained unmatched. As DNA, the CDR3 is TGCGCCAGCAGCCCCCGACAGGGGGTGGACAATGAGCAGTTCTTC. Amino acid sequence: CASSPRQGVDNEQFF. Variable domain in full (rest from reference TRBV5-1 and TRBJ2-1): KAGVTQTPRYLIKTRGQQVTLSCSPISGHRSVSWYQQTPGQGLQFLFEYFSETQRNKGNFPGRFSGRQFSNSRSEMNVSTLELGDSALYLCASSPRQGVDNEQFFGPGTRLTVL.

This chain links TRBV5-1 with TRBJ2-2; 7 bases agree with TRBD2. The V gene end was trimmed by 5 bases and the J gene end by 3 bases; junction bases not matched to a gene: 10. Germline values: CDR1 SGHRS, CDR2 YFSETQ. The CDR3 contains 16 residues. The CDR3 DNA follows: TGCGCCAGCAGTAAGACACAGCGGGGTGACACCGGGGAGCTGTTTTTT. Protein: CASSKTQRGDTGELFF.

The V and J genes are TRBV4-1 and TRBJ1-6; 8 positions agree with TRBD1. Germline V gives CDR1 MGHRA, CDR2 YSYEKL. J was trimmed by 4 bases and V by 1 base; bases with no gene match: 9. CDR3 size: 18 residues. In DNA, the CDR3 is TGCGCCAGCAGCCAAGGATGGACAGGGCAGGGTTATAATTCACCCCTCCACTTT. As protein: CASSQGWTGQGYNSPLHF.

As regards this clone: This CDR3 is also generated by other DNA sequences in the sample. The chain joins TRBV7-2 to TRBJ1-1, with no clear D. Looked up from germline, CDR1 is SGHTA and CDR2 is FQGNSA. The CDR3 totals 12 residues. V was clipped by 5 bases and J by 7 bases, with 11 bases between them. In DNA, the CDR3 is TGTGCCAGCAGCCTAGATGTCGGTGAAGCTTTCTTT. As protein: CASSLDVGEAFF.

This clone appeared a few times. The sample holds other DNA sequences that translate to the same CDR3. The chain recombines TRBV18 with TRBJ1-1; 8 nucleotides line up with TRBD1. CDR3 length equals 14 residues. CDR1 is KGHSH, CDR2 LQKENI, per germline. V shed 3 bases and J 1 base; nucleotides not matched to a gene: 1. The CDR3 sequence is CASSPGTGNTEAFF. The DNA of the CDR3 is TGTGCCAGCTCACCTGGGACAGGGAACACTGAAGCTTTCTTT.

The V call is TRBV27, the J call TRBJ2-7; D is perhaps TRBD1 (5 bases). V lost 3 bases and J lost 2, with 14 bases in between. The CDR3 sequence is 15 residues long. From germline, CDR1 is MNHEY and CDR2 SMNVEV (reference sequence). In nucleotides, the CDR3 is TGTGCCAGCAGTTTGGCAGGGCCCCAGACCTACGAGCAGTACTTC. As protein: CASSLAGPQTYEQYF.

Written as DNA, the CDR3 is TGTGCCAGCAGCCCAGCGGGGGCCACTGAAGCTTTCTTT. Translated: CASSPAGATEAFF. The chain links TRBV7-3 to TRBJ1-1; D is possibly TRBD1 (6 bases). The ends were cut back, 5 bases at V and 4 bases at J, with 11 bases in the middle. Germline assignment: CDR1 SGHTA and CDR2 FQGTGA. The CDR3 is 13 amino acids.